The 7 T cell receptor beta chains below all came from one sample that was sequenced in a study of human T cells and chemical hapten exposure. TCRdb re-analysed the RACE reads in MiXCR, keeping a single row per CDR3 protein. The table shows some 360,000 distinct CDR3 sequences, with about 5.1% occurring only once. Time point here: pre-sensitization, week 0. Regarding treatment: therapeutic diphenylcyclopropenone sensitization with weekly scalp DPC. The material sequenced was whole blood, taken in connection with sensitization to the hapten diphenylcyclopropenone (DPC). The receptors derive from a woman in her 50s with alopecia areata. Some clones in this sample may be carry-over from other donors' samples.

The V call is TRBV25-1, the J call TRBJ2-3; TRBD1 agrees at 9 bases. The germline V gene encodes CDR1 MGHDK and CDR2 SYGVNS. The V and J ends lost 4 bases and 3 bases, in that order; junction bases with no gene match: 2. This CDR3 spans 14 amino acids. The CDR3 sequence is CASSGGQGTDTQYF. The CDR3 region has the DNA TGTGCCAGCAGTGGGGGACAGGGTACAGATACGCAGTATTTT. The whole variable domain, filled in from reference TRBV25-1 and TRBJ2-3, reads EADIYQTPRYLVIGTGKKITLECSQTMGHDKMYWYQQDPGMELHLIHYSYGVNSTEKGDLSSESTVSRIRTEHFPLTLESARPSHTSQYLCASSGGQGTDTQYFGPGTRLTVL.

This clonotype was counted ten times or more. The chain is built from TRBV7-7 and TRBJ1-4, with D hard to call. The ends were cut back, 1 base at V and 2 bases at J, with 8 bases in the middle. Germline V lookup: CDR1 SSHAT, CDR2 FNYEAQ (reference sequence). This CDR3 region has 15 residues. In DNA form, the CDR3 reads TGTGCCAGCAGCTTAGGGCCGGAGACTAATGAAAAACTGTTTTTT. As protein: CASSLGPETNEKLFF.

This clonotype was observed many times. The chain has TRBV9 and TRBJ2-1; TRBD2 aligns across 12 bases. In germline, CDR1 is SGDLS, CDR2 YYNGEE. With V trimmed by 3 bases and J by 4 bases, 5 bases remained unmatched. This CDR3 is built from 16 residues. The CDR3 bases are TGTGCCAGCAGCGCCGGGGGACTAGCGGGTTACAATGAGCAGTTCTTC. Amino acids: CASSAGGLAGYNEQFF.

This clonotype was detected ten times or more. The chain carries TRBV11-2 and TRBJ2-5; 8 nucleotides agree with TRBD2. V lost 4 bases to trimming and J lost 5 bases; unmatched junction nucleotides: 6. CDR3 length: 14 amino acids. Germline V gene data show CDR1 as SGHAT and CDR2 as FQNNGV. Here the CDR3 reads CASSSGGGTETQYF. The CDR3 region has the DNA TGTGCCAGCAGCTCCGGGGGGGGGACGGAGACCCAGTACTTC.

This clonotype has just a few counts. This sequence joins TRBV3-1 and TRBJ2-3; a weak D match, TRBD2 (6 bases). The germline gives CDR1 LGHDT, CDR2 YNNKEL (reference sequence). The V end lost 0 bases, the J end lost 2 bases, and 18 bases lay between the germline ends. The CDR3 loop spans 18 amino acids. Here the CDR3 DNA reads TGTGCCAGCAGCCAAGATGCCCCAGGTGGGGGGATCACAGATACGCAGTATTTT. Translating gives CASSQDAPGGGITDTQYF.

The chain links TRBV29-1 to TRBJ1-5, with a tentative D call TRBD1 (6 bases). CDR3 length: 14 residues. The germline V and J ends were trimmed by 5 bases and 6 bases, with 17 bases remaining between them. Germline values: CDR1 SQVTM, CDR2 ANQGSEA. Written as DNA, the CDR3 is TGCAGCGTTAGTGAAGGGGGTCGGGGTCAGCCCCAGCATTTT. It translates to CSVSEGGRGQPQHF.

The J gene is TRBJ2-3, the V gene TRBV29-1; TRBD2 matches at 11 bases. With 3 bases clipped from V and 1 base from J, the junction kept 3 bases outside the gene matches. The CDR3 is made up of 15 amino acids. Germline CDR1 SQVTM, CDR2 ANQGSEA. The CDR3 region has the DNA TGCAGCGTTGAGGGGACTAGCGGAGGCACAGATACGCAGTATTTT. Its protein product is CSVEGTSGGTDTQYF.